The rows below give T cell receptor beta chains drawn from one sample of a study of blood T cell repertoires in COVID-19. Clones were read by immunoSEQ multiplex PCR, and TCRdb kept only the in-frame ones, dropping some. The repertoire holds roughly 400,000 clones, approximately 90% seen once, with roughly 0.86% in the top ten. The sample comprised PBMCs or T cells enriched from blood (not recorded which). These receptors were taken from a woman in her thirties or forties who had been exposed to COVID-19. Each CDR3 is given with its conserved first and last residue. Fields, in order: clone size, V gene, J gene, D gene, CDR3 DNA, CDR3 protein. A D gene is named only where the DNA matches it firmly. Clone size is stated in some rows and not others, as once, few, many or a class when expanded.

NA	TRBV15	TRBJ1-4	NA	TGTGCCACCAGCAGAGCACGCGGATCAACTAATGAAAAACTGTTTTTT	CATSRARGSTNEKLFF
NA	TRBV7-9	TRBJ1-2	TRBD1	TGTGCCAGCAGGGGGACAGGGAGACGCTACACCTTC	CASRGTGRRYTF
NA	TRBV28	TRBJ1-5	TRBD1	TGTGCCAGCACCCCCGGGACAGGGTTGAGTGGCAATCAGCCCCAGCATTTT	CASTPGTGLSGNQPQHF
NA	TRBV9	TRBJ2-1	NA	TGTGCCAGCAGCGCTGACCACGACAGCAATGAGCAGTTCTTC	CASSADHDSNEQFF
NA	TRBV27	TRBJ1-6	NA	TGTGCCAGCAGTTTGTCTCTTAGCTCCTATAATTCACCCCTCCACTTT	CASSLSLSSYNSPLHF
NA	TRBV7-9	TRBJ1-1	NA	TGTGCCAGCAGCCCGGTGACAGGAGCCAGGGCTGAAGCTTTCTTT	CASSPVTGARAEAFF
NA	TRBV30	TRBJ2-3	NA	TGTGCCTGGGAGGGGCCCAGGGCTAGCACAGATACGCAGTATTTT	CAWEGPRASTDTQYF
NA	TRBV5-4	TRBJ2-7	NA	TGTGCCAGCAGCTTGGAGCAGGGGCGTACCTACGAGCAGTACTTC	CASSLEQGRTYEQYF
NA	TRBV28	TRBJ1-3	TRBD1	TGTGCCAGTACGACAGGGGGGCAAGGAAACACCATATATTTT	CASTTGGQGNTIYF
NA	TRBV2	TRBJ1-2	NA	TGTGCCAGCAGTGAACCCCCTTTTGGCTACACCTTC	CASSEPPFGYTF
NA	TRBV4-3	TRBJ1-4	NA	TGCGCCAGCAGCTTACAGGGTGGCGGTGAAAAACTGTTTTTT	CASSLQGGGEKLFF
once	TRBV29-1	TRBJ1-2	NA	TGCAGCGTTGAATCGGTTAACTATGGCTACACCTTC	CSVESVNYGYTF
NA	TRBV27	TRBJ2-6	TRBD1	TGTGCCAGCAGTTTATGGTCACAGGGGGCTGCCAACGTCCTGACTTTC	CASSLWSQGAANVLTF
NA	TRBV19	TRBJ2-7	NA	TGTGCCAGTAGTTTGCGGGGGCGGGAAAGCTACGAGCAGTACTTC	CASSLRGRESYEQYF
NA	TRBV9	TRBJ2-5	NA	TGTGCCAGCAGCGTAGTTGGGGGCGGGGAGACCCAGTACTTC	CASSVVGGGETQYF
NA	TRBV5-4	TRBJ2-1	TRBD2	TGTGCCAGCAGCTTGGGAGCGGGAGGCATCAGGAATGAGCAGTTCTTC	CASSLGAGGIRNEQFF
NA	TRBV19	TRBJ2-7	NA	TGTGCCAGTAGCGCCCCCGGACAGTTTTTCTACGAGCAGTACTTC	CASSAPGQFFYEQYF
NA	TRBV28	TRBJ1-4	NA	TGTGCCAGCCGCCACGGGTCCTCTAATGAAAAACTGTTTTTT	CASRHGSSNEKLFF
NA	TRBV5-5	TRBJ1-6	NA	TGTGCCAGCAGCTTGGACAGAGATTCACCCCTCCACTTT	CASSLDRDSPLHF
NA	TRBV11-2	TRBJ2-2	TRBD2	TGTGCCAGCAGAGAGAGCGGGGGGGCTGTCGGGGAGCTGTTTTTT	CASRESGGAVGELFF
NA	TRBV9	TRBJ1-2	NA	TGTGCCAGCAGCGCCAGGGTTGACTATGGCTACACCTTC	CASSARVDYGYTF
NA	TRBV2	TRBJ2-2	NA	TGTGCCAGCAGTGATGGCCGGGTGAGGACCGGGGAGCTGTTTTTT	CASSDGRVRTGELFF
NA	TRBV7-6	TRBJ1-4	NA	TGTGCCAGCACTGAGGGCATCTCGACTAATGAAAAACTGTTTTTT	CASTEGISTNEKLFF
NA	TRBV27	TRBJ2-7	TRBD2	TGTGCCAGCAGTTCTCCGGGACTAGCCTCCTACGAGCAGTACTTC	CASSSPGLASYEQYF
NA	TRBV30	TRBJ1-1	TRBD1	TGTGCCTGGAGTAGACCGGGACAGGCAGTAGTAAGGACTGAAGCTTTCTTT	CAWSRPGQAVVRTEAFF
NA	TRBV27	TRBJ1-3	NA	TGTGCCAGCAGGGGTTCTGGGTCCGTCGGGAAAGGAAACACCATATATTTT	CASRGSGSVGKGNTIYF
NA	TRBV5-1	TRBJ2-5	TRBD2	TGCGCCAGCATGGGGGAGGGAGAGACCCAGTACTTC	CASMGEGETQYF
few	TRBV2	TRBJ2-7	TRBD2	TGTGCCAGCAGTGAGATCGTAGCGGGAGGAACCTACGAGCAGTACTTC	CASSEIVAGGTYEQYF
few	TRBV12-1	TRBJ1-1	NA	TGTGCCAGCAGCCCCCTCTGGCAGGCCCCCCTTGCAGCTTTCTTT	CASSPLWQAPLAAFF
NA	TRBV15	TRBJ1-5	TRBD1	TGTGCCACCAGCGGAATCCAAAACCGGGACAGGGGGCGAGTTGGCAATCAGCCCCAGCATTTT	CATSGIQNRDRGRVGNQPQHF
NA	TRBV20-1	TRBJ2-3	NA	TGCAGTGCTAGTTCGGGGATCCGGGACTTCTCCACAGATACGCAGTATTTT	CSASSGIRDFSTDTQYF
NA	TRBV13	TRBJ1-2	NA	TGTGCCAGCTGCCCGGACCGTGGGGCCTTCGGCTACACCTTC	CASCPDRGAFGYTF
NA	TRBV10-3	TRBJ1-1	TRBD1	TGTGCCATCAGTGAGTCTGGGGCCGAAGGGGGCATCAGGGTTTCTGAAGCTTTCTTT	CAISESGAEGGIRVSEAFF
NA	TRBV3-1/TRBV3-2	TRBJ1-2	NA	TGTGCCAGCAGCTATAGGACAGACGGCGGCTACACCTTC	CASSYRTDGGYTF
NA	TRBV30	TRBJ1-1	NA	TGTGCCTGGAGTGGGGGCCCCGAAGCTTTCTTT	CAWSGGPEAFF
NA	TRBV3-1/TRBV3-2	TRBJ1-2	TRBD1	TGTGCCAGCAGCCGGTTAATGCTCCCGGGACAGGGGTTAACTAACTATGGCTACACCTTC	CASSRLMLPGQGLTNYGYTF
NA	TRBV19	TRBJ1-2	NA	TGTGCCAGCACAGGGTATGGCTACACCTTC	CASTGYGYTF
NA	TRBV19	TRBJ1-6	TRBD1	TGTGCCAGTAGTATGGGGACAGGGGGCTATAATTCACCCCTCCACTTT	CASSMGTGGYNSPLHF
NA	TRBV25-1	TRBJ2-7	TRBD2	TGTGCCAGCAGTGGGGATCTGGGGAGGGGAGTATCCTACGAGCAGTACTTC	CASSGDLGRGVSYEQYF
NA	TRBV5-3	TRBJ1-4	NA	TGTGCCAGAAGCTCCGCGGGACTAGATGAAAAACTGTTTTTT	CARSSAGLDEKLFF
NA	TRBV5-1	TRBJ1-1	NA	TGCGCCAGCAGCCTTAAATGGCAGGGGACTGAAGCTTTCTTT	CASSLKWQGTEAFF
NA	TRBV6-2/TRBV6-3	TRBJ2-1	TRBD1	TGTGCCAGCAGCCCCGCACCGGGACAGGGAATCTGGGTCTCCTACAATGAGCAGTTCTTC	CASSPAPGQGIWVSYNEQFF
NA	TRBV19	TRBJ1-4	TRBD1	TGTGCCAGTAGCCCCGGGACAGGGGGTGAAAAACTGTTTTTT	CASSPGTGGEKLFF
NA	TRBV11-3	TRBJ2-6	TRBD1	TGTGCCAGCAGCTTAGGCAAAACAGGGGGAGCCAACGTCCTGACTTTC	CASSLGKTGGANVLTF
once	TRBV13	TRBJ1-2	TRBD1	TGTGCCAGCAGCTCTACCGGACAGGGGAACGACGGCTACACCTTC	CASSSTGQGNDGYTF
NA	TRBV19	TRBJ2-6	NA	TGTGCCAGTTCTCCGGGTGTGGGAGGCTCCTCTGGGGCCAACGTCCTGACTTTC	CASSPGVGGSSGANVLTF
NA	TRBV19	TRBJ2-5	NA	TGTGCCACCGATGAGGGGGGGGAGACCCAGTACTTC	CATDEGGETQYF
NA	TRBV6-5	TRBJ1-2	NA	TGTGCCAGCAGTTACTCTTTTGGGCAATCCAATGGCTACACCTTC	CASSYSFGQSNGYTF
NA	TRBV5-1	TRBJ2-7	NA	TGCGCCAGCAGCCTGGGGAGTCGGGTTGGCGAGCAGTACTTC	CASSLGSRVGEQYF
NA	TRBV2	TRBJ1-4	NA	TGTGCCAGCAGTGGCGGGGGAACTAATGAAAAACTGTTTTTT	CASSGGGTNEKLFF
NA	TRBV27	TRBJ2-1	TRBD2	TGTGCCAGCAGTTTGTCTAGCGGGAGAAATGAGCAGTTCTTC	CASSLSSGRNEQFF
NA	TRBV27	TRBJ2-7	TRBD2	TGTGCCAGCAGTTTAGCCGGGGGTAGCGGGGTCAACGAGCAGTACTTC	CASSLAGGSGVNEQYF
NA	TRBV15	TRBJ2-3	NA	TGTGCCACCAGCAGAGGGGGCGGGGTCACAGATACGCAGTATTTT	CATSRGGGVTDTQYF
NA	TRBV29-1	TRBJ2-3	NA	TGCAGCGTACTGTCACTAGCTAAGCAGTATTTT	CSVLSLAKQYF
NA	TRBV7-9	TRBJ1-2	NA	TGTGCCAGCAGCTCGTGGACAGCGGGGAGCTATGGCTACACCTTC	CASSSWTAGSYGYTF
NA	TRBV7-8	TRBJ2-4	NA	TGTGCCAGCAGCTTAGGGCCGGGAACGGCCAAAAACATTCAGTACTTC	CASSLGPGTAKNIQYF
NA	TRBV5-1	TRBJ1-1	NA	TGCGCCAGCAGACTCACAGGAACCAAGAACACTGAAGCTTTCTTT	CASRLTGTKNTEAFF